The 18 T cell receptor beta chains presented below share a single source sample, sequenced in a study of cytomegalovirus exposure and HLA in healthy donors. PCR involved 60 Vbeta and 13 Jbeta primers. The repertoire was sequenced with immunoSEQ multiplex PCR; TCRdb's copy has only in-frame clones and lacks some. The table has roughly 190,000 clones, roughly an eighth seen once; the top ten hold about 8%. The sample comprised PBMCs. The origin of the receptors is a man aged 50 to 60 in good health and CMV-seropositive.

The chain carries TRBV19 and TRBJ1-2; 7 bases align to TRBD1. The CDR3 loop spans 13 amino acids. The germline V gene encodes CDR1 LNHDA and CDR2 SQIVND (reference sequence). The V and J ends lost 9 bases and 3 bases, in that order; junction bases with no gene match: 7. CDR3 residues: CASGDRSYYGYTF. CDR3 sequence (DNA): TGTGCCAGCGGGGACAGATCCTACTATGGCTACACCTTC.

This chain connects TRBV6-5 to TRBJ1-6, with D possibly matching TRBD1 (5 bases). The germline CDR1 and CDR2 sequences are MNHEY and SVGAGI. The CDR3 extends over 15 amino acids. V was trimmed by 0 bases and J by 5 bases, leaving 8 bases between them. The CDR3 DNA reads as TGTGCCAGCAGTTACTCTTGGGGCAATAATTCACCCCTCCACTTT. Its translation is CASSYSWGNNSPLHF.

The chain joins TRBV6-5 to TRBJ1-1; 7 nucleotides line up with TRBD1. This CDR3 has 14 amino acids. CDR1 is MNHEY and CDR2 is SVGAGI in the germline V gene. The V segment lost 5 bases and the J segment 4 bases; nucleotides outside the gene matches: 7. The CDR3 protein is CASSQDRVGTEAFF. The CDR3 region has the DNA TGTGCCAGCAGTCAAGACAGGGTGGGCACTGAAGCTTTCTTT.

The chain uses TRBV6-5 and TRBJ1-4; 7 bases map to TRBD1. The CDR3 extends over 14 amino acids. After removal of 7 bases from V and 7 bases from J, the junction contained 9 bases not matched to a gene. Germline-derived CDR1 and CDR2 are MNHEY and SVGAGI. CDR3 DNA sequence: TGTGCCAGCAAACCGGGACAGAAGAGTGAAAAACTGTTTTTT. Translating gives CASKPGQKSEKLFF.

The rearrangement uses TRBV9 and TRBJ2-3; 9 bases line up with TRBD2. Unmatched junction bases numbered 7, after V lost 0 bases and J lost 5 bases. The CDR3 consists of 16 residues. CDR1 SGDLS and CDR2 YYNGEE come from the germline V gene. CDR3 sequence reads: CASSVGKRGVIDTQYF. The CDR3 DNA follows: TGTGCCAGCAGCGTAGGGAAGCGGGGGGTAATAGATACGCAGTATTTT.

This clone was seen a few times. As DNA, the CDR3 is TGTGCCAGCAGTGGAGAATTGGGCGCTGAAGCTTTCTTT. Amino acids: CASSGELGAEAFF. The J gene is TRBJ1-1, the V gene TRBV2, with D hard to call. Trimming pared 4 bases from V and 6 bases from J, leaving 12 bases between. CDR1 and CDR2 (germline): SNHLY, FYNNEI. This CDR3 spans 13 amino acids.

The chain is built from TRBV5-5 and TRBJ2-2, with D perhaps matching TRBD1 (6 bases). V dropped 5 bases and J dropped 2 bases, with 13 bases sitting between them. This CDR3 has 15 amino acids. Germline CDR1 and CDR2: SGHKS and YYEKEE (reference sequence). The CDR3 reads CASRLTGSNTGELFF. DNA of the CDR3: TGTGCCAGCAGACTGACAGGCAGTAACACCGGGGAGCTGTTTTTT.

The chain links TRBV15 to TRBJ2-5; TRBD1 is a possible D gene (5 bases). The V gene's germline CDR1 is LNHNV and CDR2 YYDKDF (reference sequence). The length of the CDR3 is 13 residues. The V gene lost 1 base and the J gene lost 8 bases, with 11 bases spanning the gap. The CDR3 spells CATSRVDSATQYF. The CDR3 DNA sequence: TGTGCCACCAGCAGAGTAGACAGCGCTACCCAGTACTTC. The full variable domain, completed using reference TRBV15 and TRBJ2-5, is DAMVIQNPRYQVTQFGKPVTLSCSQTLNHNVMYWYQQKSSQAPKLLFHYYDKDFNNEADTPDNFQSRRPNTSFCFLDIRSPGLGDTAMYLCATSRVDSATQYFGPGTRLLVL.

The chain employs TRBV5-1 and TRBJ2-5; 10 nucleotides agree with TRBD2. Germline trimming cut 5 bases from V and 2 bases from J; bases unmatched to any gene: 0. The CDR3 is 13 amino acids. Germline loops: CDR1 SGHRS, CDR2 YFSETQ. The CDR3 nucleotides read TGCGCCAGCAGAGCGGGGGGGCAAGAGACCCAGTACTTC. This codes for CASRAGGQETQYF.

This rearrangement joins TRBV19 to TRBJ2-2; 16 bases align to TRBD2. V shed 8 bases and J 7 bases; nucleotides not matched to a gene: 7. CDR1 is LNHDA, CDR2 SQIVND, per germline (reference sequence). CDR3 length: 16 amino acids. This chain's CDR3 is CASEGLAGGLVGELFF. The CDR3 DNA is TGTGCCAGTGAGGGACTAGCGGGGGGGCTGGTCGGGGAGCTGTTTTTT.

Concerning this clone itself: Because the CDR3 is missing its conserved closing phenylalanine or tryptophan, this is likely a read error. J is TRBJ1-4 and V is TRBV5-6; TRBD1 aligns across 7 bases. Germline loops: CDR1 SGHDT, CDR2 YYEEEE. Germline trimming cut 3 bases from V and 0 bases from J; bases unmatched to any gene: 5. The CDR3 length is 16 residues. The CDR3 nucleotides are TGTGCCAGCAGCTCCGGGACAGCTACAACTAATGAAAAACTGTTTGTT. Protein product: CASSSGTATTNEKLFV.

This clone was picked up a small number of times. The chain joins TRBV6-1 to TRBJ1-5, with 10 bases matching TRBD1. After removal of 6 bases from V and 5 bases from J, the junction contained 7 bases not matched to a gene. CDR3 size: 15 residues. Germline CDR1 MNHNS, CDR2 SASEGT. The CDR3 DNA reads as TGTGCCAGCAGCCCTAGGGACAGGGGCTATCAGCCCCAGCATTTT. It translates to CASSPRDRGYQPQHF.

The sample holds a few counts of this clone. The chain links TRBV29-1 to TRBJ2-6; D gene ambiguous. V was trimmed by 2 bases and J by 2 bases, leaving 10 bases between them. CDR1 is SQVTM, CDR2 ANQGSEA, per germline. The CDR3 is made up of 15 amino acids. The CDR3 spells CSVELLRAGANVLTF. The CDR3, as DNA: TGCAGCGTTGAACTGTTACGCGCTGGGGCCAACGTCCTGACTTTC.

The sample holds one count of this clone. The V and J genes are TRBV9 and TRBJ1-5; 7 nucleotides align to TRBD1. Trimming removed 0 bases from V and 7 bases from J; junction bases left unmatched: 7. This CDR3 comprises 15 residues. Germline assignment: CDR1 SGDLS and CDR2 YYNGEE. The CDR3 nucleotides read TGTGCCAGCAGCGTAGGGAGGGGGCCGGAGCAGCCCCAGCATTTT. It translates to CASSVGRGPEQPQHF.

This clone has just one count. The rearrangement links TRBV18 to TRBJ1-4; D remains ambiguous. Germline CDR1 is KGHSH and CDR2 is LQKENI. The CDR3 spans 16 residues. V was clipped by 3 bases and J by 5 bases, with 16 bases between them. Here the CDR3 reads CASSPLTGSRNEKLFF. In nucleotides, the CDR3 is TGTGCCAGCTCACCGCTAACCGGGTCTCGAAATGAAAAACTGTTTTTT.

The chain carries TRBV5-6 and TRBJ2-7; possibly TRBD1 for D (5 bases). Trimming stripped 5 bases from V and 9 bases from J, with 15 bases between. This CDR3 is 12 amino acids long. Germline CDR1 SGHDT, CDR2 YYEEEE. CDR3 region: CASSSQGLGQYV. CDR3 nucleotides: TGTGCCAGCAGTTCTCAGGGCCTGGGGCAGTACGTC.

In this sample, this clone turned up a few times. The CDR3 DNA reads as TGTGCCAGCAGCCCACACAGGGGCTCCTACGAGCAGTACTTC. It encodes CASSPHRGSYEQYF. The chain is built from TRBV7-2 and TRBJ2-7; 7 nucleotides line up with TRBD1. In germline, CDR1 is SGHTA, CDR2 FQGNSA. The CDR3 sequence is 14 residues long. V lost 5 bases to trimming and J lost 0 bases; unmatched junction nucleotides: 4.

This clone appeared a few times. The gene calls are TRBV15 and TRBJ2-7; 11 bases are shared with TRBD2. The CDR3 totals 16 residues. The V gene end was trimmed by 3 bases and the J gene end by 0 bases; junction bases not matched to a gene: 4. Germline V gene lookup returns CDR1 LNHNV and CDR2 YYDKDF (reference sequence). The CDR3 is CATSSTTSGASYEQYV. CDR3 bases: TGTGCCACCAGCAGCACGACTAGCGGGGCCTCCTACGAGCAGTACGTC.